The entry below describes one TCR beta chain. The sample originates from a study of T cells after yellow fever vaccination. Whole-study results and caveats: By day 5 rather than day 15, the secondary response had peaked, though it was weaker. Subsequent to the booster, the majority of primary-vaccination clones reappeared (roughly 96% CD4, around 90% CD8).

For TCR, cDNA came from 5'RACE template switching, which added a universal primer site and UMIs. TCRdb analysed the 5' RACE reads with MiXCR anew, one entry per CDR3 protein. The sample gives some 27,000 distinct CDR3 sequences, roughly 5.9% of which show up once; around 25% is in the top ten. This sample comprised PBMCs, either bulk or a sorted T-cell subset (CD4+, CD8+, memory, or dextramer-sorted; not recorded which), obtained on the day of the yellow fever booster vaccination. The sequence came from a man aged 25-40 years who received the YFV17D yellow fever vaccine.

In nucleotides, the CDR3 is TGCGCCAGCAGCCAAGGATCGGGACTAGCGGGAGAATTCGAGCAGTACTTC. Translating gives CASSQGSGLAGEFEQYF. This sequence joins TRBV4-1 and TRBJ2-7, with 14 bases fitting TRBD2. With 1 base clipped from V and 6 bases from J, the junction kept 8 bases outside the gene matches. The CDR3 sequence is 17 residues long. Germline lookup yields CDR1 MGHRA and CDR2 YSYEKL.